A selection of T cell receptor beta chains follows, all from one sample in a study of identical twins. TCRdb itself ran the 5' RACE reads through MiXCR, one entry per CDR3 protein. The sample yields more than 400,000 distinct CDR3 sequences, 12% to 15% seen once. These data also featured in a second study, about yellow fever vaccine responses in identical twins.

The sample taken for sequencing was CD4+ T cells sorted from blood. These receptors came from a young woman in good health. The CDR3 runs from the conserved cysteine through the conserved F or W. A D gene is named only where the DNA matches it firmly. Size tells how often a clone was seen (once, few, many) or the class of an expanded clone, and some rows leave it out.

v_gene	abundance	j_gene	d_gene	CDR3aa	CDR3nt
TRBV5-5	few	TRBJ2-7	TRBD2	CASSLGLAGVTNEQYF	TGTGCCAGCAGCTTGGGCCTAGCGGGAGTTACCAACGAGCAGTACTTC
TRBV11-1	few	TRBJ2-3	TRBD2	CASSAGLAGPRIGDTQYF	TGTGCCAGCAGCGCCGGACTAGCGGGGCCCCGTATCGGGGATACGCAGTATTTT
TRBV5-1	few	TRBJ2-5	NA	CASCGNGGAEETQYF	TGCGCCAGCTGCGGTAATGGGGGGGCAGAAGAGACCCAGTACTTC
TRBV7-9	many	TRBJ2-1	NA	CASRGSSYNEQFF	TGTGCCAGCCGGGGGTCCTCCTACAATGAGCAGTTCTTC
TRBV11-2	NA	TRBJ1-1	NA	CASSSSPTNTEAFF	TGTGCCAGCAGCTCCTCCCCTACCAACACTGAAGCTTTCTTT
TRBV10-3	NA	TRBJ2-3	NA	CAGRGQSTDTQYF	TGTGCCGGTCGGGGGCAGAGCACAGATACGCAGTATTTT
TRBV5-1	NA	TRBJ2-3	TRBD2	CASSSSGGATDTQYF	TGCGCCAGCAGCTCAAGCGGGGGGGCGACAGATACGCAGTATTTT
TRBV20-1	NA	TRBJ1-4	NA	CSPSGDNEKLFF	TGCAGCCCTTCGGGGGATAATGAAAAACTGTTTTTT
TRBV5-1	few	TRBJ2-1	TRBD2	CASSPTGTSGGEQFF	TGCGCCAGCAGCCCTACCGGGACTAGCGGGGGCGAGCAGTTCTTC
TRBV20-1	NA	TRBJ2-5	TRBD2	CSAYSGLAEQQETQYF	TGCAGTGCTTACTCTGGACTAGCGGAACAACAAGAGACCCAGTACTTC
TRBV27	NA	TRBJ1-6	NA	CASSLGPRAPLHF	TGTGCCAGCAGTTTAGGCCCTCGGGCACCCCTCCACTTT
TRBV20-1	NA	TRBJ2-1	TRBD2	CSASSGRSYEQFF	TGCAGTGCTAGTAGCGGGAGGAGCTATGAGCAGTTCTTC
TRBV5-1	few	TRBJ1-2	NA	CASSTKGVPLYGYTF	TGCGCCAGCAGCACCAAGGGGGTCCCCCTCTATGGCTACACCTTC
TRBV12-3/TRBV12-4	once	TRBJ2-1	TRBD1	CASSRRTGTGVGEQFF	TGTGCCAGCAGTCGACGCACCGGGACAGGGGTTGGTGAGCAGTTCTTC
TRBV29-1	many	TRBJ1-1	NA	CSVEGSSDRMNTEAFF	TGCAGCGTTGAAGGTTCCAGCGACCGCATGAACACTGAAGCTTTCTTT
TRBV7-3	many	TRBJ2-3	NA	CASSLKGGPITDTQYF	TGTGCCAGCAGCTTAAAGGGCGGTCCGATCACAGATACGCAGTATTTT
TRBV11-1	few	TRBJ2-1	NA	CASSRDGIYNEQFF	TGTGCCAGCAGCCGGGACGGTATCTACAATGAGCAGTTCTTC
TRBV2	few	TRBJ2-5	TRBD1	CASSESGGQGVLTTQYF	TGTGCCAGCAGTGAGTCAGGAGGACAGGGGGTTTTGACGACCCAGTACTTC
TRBV24-1	NA	TRBJ2-7	TRBD2	CATSDPPGTSGNYEQYF	TGTGCCACCAGTGACCCCCCCGGGACTAGCGGGAACTACGAGCAGTACTTC
TRBV10-3	NA	TRBJ2-5	TRBD2	CAISDPSGVIPQETQYF	TGTGCCATCAGTGACCCTAGCGGGGTGATCCCACAAGAGACCCAGTACTTC
TRBV20-1	NA	TRBJ2-5	TRBD2	CSADIAGEETQYF	TGCAGTGCCGATATAGCGGGGGAAGAGACCCAGTACTTC
TRBV6-1	few	TRBJ1-4	NA	CASSVSVWGEKLFF	TGTGCCAGCAGTGTTTCCGTTTGGGGAGAAAAACTGTTTTTT
TRBV20-1	few	TRBJ1-6	NA	CSAYPRQLNSPLHF	TGCAGTGCCTACCCACGACAGCTGAATTCACCCCTCCACTTT
TRBV6-5	few	TRBJ2-1	NA	CASSYRRGGNEQFF	TGTGCCAGCAGTTACCGGCGGGGTGGTAATGAGCAGTTCTTC
TRBV7-9	few	TRBJ2-3	TRBD2	CASSSRAGESTDTQYF	TGTGCCAGCAGCTCCCGGGCGGGAGAAAGCACAGATACGCAGTATTTT
TRBV20-1	few	TRBJ2-3	TRBD2	CSASRSSGIRIADTQYF	TGCAGTGCTAGTAGGTCTAGCGGGATTCGGATCGCAGATACGCAGTATTTT
TRBV13	NA	TRBJ1-1	NA	CASSSTRRNTEAFF	TGTGCCAGCAGTTCCACCAGGAGGAACACTGAAGCTTTCTTT
TRBV29-1	NA	TRBJ2-1	TRBD1	CSVPTRGQVTKEQFF	TGCAGCGTCCCCACGCGGGGACAGGTTACGAAGGAACAGTTCTTC
TRBV28	NA	TRBJ1-5	TRBD1	CASSFVDRSNQPQHF	TGTGCCAGCAGTTTTGTGGACAGGTCCAATCAGCCCCAGCATTTT
TRBV7-2	few	TRBJ1-1	TRBD1	CASSSLGGLTEAFF	TGTGCCAGCAGCTCCTTAGGGGGCTTGACTGAAGCTTTCTTT
TRBV7-9	NA	TRBJ1-1	TRBD1	CASSFLEGQVMKTEAFF	TGTGCCAGCAGCTTTTTAGAGGGACAGGTCATGAAGACTGAAGCTTTCTTT
TRBV15	NA	TRBJ2-2	NA	CATSRGGGGTGELFF	TGTGCCACCAGCCGGGGTGGGGGTGGCACCGGGGAGCTGTTTTTT
TRBV12-3/TRBV12-4	NA	TRBJ2-2	NA	CASSHQQGRVGELFF	TGTGCCAGCAGCCATCAGCAGGGCCGTGTCGGGGAGCTGTTTTTT
TRBV5-1	NA	TRBJ1-2	TRBD1	CASSFRDSVLIQGYTF	TGCGCCAGCAGCTTCCGGGACAGCGTTTTGATCCAGGGCTACACCTTC
TRBV5-1	few	TRBJ2-6	TRBD1	CASSLKTGESFGANVLTF	TGCGCCAGCAGCTTGAAGACAGGGGAAAGCTTCGGGGCCAACGTCCTGACTTTC
TRBV2	few	TRBJ2-7	NA	CASMVGHLSGEQYF	TGTGCCAGCATGGTCGGACACCTCAGCGGGGAGCAGTACTTC
TRBV6-1	NA	TRBJ1-1	NA	CASSPVLGMNTEAFF	TGTGCCAGCAGTCCGGTCCTAGGAATGAACACTGAAGCTTTCTTT
TRBV6-5	few	TRBJ2-7	NA	CASSSPHLRGFDEQYF	TGTGCCAGCAGTTCTCCCCATTTACGGGGGTTCGACGAGCAGTACTTC
TRBV10-3	few	TRBJ2-1	NA	CAISQTKGLYGNEQFF	TGTGCCATCAGCCAAACAAAAGGCTTATACGGCAATGAGCAGTTCTTC
TRBV12-3/TRBV12-4	NA	TRBJ2-2	NA	CASRLRVNTGELFF	TGTGCCAGCCGACTCAGGGTGAACACCGGGGAGCTGTTTTTT
TRBV7-2	NA	TRBJ2-1	TRBD2	CASSIRSGGADYNEQFF	TGTGCCAGCAGCATCCGGAGCGGGGGGGCAGACTACAATGAGCAGTTCTTC
TRBV2	NA	TRBJ2-1	NA	CASRAWGTQTYNEQFF	TGTGCCAGCAGGGCTTGGGGGACACAAACCTACAATGAGCAGTTCTTC
TRBV18	NA	TRBJ2-1	NA	CASSSSSHSYNEQFF	TGTGCCAGCTCATCAAGTAGCCACTCCTACAATGAGCAGTTCTTC
TRBV20-1	NA	TRBJ2-3	TRBD2	CSAPGLAVGSDTQYF	TGCAGTGCTCCCGGACTAGCGGTTGGGTCAGATACGCAGTATTTT
TRBV20-1	few	TRBJ2-3	NA	CSAINRVPDTQYF	TGCAGTGCTATTAACAGGGTTCCAGATACGCAGTATTTT
TRBV7-3	NA	TRBJ2-1	TRBD2	CASSLTGARTSGRGNNEQFF	TGTGCCAGCAGCTTAACAGGGGCCCGGACTAGCGGGAGAGGGAACAATGAGCAGTTCTTC
TRBV7-2	few	TRBJ2-1	NA	CASSLNGRLPSNEQFF	TGTGCCAGCAGCTTAAATGGGCGACTACCTTCCAATGAGCAGTTCTTC
TRBV7-2	few	TRBJ2-3	TRBD1	CASSRQGQGASTQYF	TGTGCCAGCAGCCGGCAGGGACAGGGGGCAAGTACGCAGTATTTT